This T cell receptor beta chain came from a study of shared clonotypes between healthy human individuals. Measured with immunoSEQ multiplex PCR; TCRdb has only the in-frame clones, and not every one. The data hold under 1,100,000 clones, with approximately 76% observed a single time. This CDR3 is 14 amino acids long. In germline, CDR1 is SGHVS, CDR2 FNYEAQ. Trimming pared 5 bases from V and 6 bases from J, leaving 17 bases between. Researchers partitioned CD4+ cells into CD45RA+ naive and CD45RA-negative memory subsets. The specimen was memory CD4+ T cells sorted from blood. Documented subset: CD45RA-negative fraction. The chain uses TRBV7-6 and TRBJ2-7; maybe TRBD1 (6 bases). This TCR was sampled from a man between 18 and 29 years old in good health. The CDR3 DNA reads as TGTGCCAGCAGCCGAGATACAGGGCCCGGCGAGCAGTACTTC. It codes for CASSRDTGPGEQYF. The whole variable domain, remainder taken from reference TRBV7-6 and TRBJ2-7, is GAGVSQSPRYKVTKRGQDVALRCDPISGHVSLYWYRQALGQGPEFLTYFNYEAQQDKSGLPNDRFSAERPEGSISTLTIQRTEQRDSAMYRCASSRDTGPGEQYFGPGTRLTVT.